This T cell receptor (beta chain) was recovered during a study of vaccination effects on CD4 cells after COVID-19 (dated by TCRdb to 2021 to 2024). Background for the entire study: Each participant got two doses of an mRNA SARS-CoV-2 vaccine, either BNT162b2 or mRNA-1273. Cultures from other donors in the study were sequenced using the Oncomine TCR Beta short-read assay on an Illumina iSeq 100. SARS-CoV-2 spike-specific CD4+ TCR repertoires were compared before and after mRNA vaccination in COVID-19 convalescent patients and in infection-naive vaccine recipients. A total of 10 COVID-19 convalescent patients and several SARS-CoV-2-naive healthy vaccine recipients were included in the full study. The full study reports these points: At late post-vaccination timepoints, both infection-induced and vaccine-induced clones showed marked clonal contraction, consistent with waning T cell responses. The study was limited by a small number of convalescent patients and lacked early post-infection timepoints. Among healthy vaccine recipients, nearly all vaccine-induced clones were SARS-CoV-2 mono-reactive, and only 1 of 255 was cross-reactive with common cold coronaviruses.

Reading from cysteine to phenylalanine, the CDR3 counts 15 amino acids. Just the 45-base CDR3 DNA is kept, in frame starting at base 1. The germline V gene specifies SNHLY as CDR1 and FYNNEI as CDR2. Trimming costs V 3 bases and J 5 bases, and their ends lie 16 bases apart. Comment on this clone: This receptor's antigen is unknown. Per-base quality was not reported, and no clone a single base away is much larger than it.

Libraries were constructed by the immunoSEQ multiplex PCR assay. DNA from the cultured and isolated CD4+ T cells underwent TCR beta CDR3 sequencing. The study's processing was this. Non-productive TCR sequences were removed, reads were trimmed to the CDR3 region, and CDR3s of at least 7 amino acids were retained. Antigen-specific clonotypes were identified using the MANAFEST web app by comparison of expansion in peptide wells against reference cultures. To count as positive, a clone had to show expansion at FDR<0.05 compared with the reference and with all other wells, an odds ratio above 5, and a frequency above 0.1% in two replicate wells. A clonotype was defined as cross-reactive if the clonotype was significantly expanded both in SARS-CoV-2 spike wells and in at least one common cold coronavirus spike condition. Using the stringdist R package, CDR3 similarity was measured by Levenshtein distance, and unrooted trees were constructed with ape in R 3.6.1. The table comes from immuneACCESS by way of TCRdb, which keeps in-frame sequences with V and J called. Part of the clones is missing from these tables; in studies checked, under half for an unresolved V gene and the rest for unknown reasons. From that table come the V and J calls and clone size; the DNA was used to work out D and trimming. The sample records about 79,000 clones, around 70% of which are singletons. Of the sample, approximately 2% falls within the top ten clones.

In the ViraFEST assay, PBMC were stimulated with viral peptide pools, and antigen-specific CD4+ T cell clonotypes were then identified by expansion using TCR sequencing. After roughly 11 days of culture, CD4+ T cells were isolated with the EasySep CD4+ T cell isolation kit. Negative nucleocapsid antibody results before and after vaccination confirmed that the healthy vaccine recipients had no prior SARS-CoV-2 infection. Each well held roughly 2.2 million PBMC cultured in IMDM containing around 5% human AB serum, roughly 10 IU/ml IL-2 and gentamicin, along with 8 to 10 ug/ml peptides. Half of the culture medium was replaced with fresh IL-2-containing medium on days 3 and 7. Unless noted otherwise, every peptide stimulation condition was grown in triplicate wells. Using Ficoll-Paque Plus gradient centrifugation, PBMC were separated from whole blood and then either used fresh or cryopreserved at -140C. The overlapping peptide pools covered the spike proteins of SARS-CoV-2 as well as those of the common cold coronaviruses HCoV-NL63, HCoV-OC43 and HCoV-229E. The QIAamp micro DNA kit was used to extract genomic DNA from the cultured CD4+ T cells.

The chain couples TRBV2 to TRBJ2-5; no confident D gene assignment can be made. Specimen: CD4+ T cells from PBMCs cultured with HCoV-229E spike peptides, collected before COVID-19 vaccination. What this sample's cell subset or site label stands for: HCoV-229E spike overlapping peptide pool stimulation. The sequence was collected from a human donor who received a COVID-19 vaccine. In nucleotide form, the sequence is TGTGCCAGCAGTGACAGAACAGCGAAAGGGGAGACCCAGTACTTC. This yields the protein CASSDRTAKGETQYF.